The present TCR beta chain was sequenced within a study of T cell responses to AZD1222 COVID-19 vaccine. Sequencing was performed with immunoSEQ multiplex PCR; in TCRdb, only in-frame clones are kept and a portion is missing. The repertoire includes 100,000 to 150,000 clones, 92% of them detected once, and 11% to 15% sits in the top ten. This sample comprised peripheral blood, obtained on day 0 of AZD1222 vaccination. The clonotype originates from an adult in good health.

The CDR3 sequence: CASTNRRFQETQYF. The CDR3 nucleotides are TGTGCCAGCACTAATAGACGGTTCCAAGAGACCCAGTACTTC. The chain is built from TRBV5-4 and TRBJ2-5; D ambiguous. Per the germline V gene, CDR1 is SGHNT and CDR2 is YYREEE (reference sequence). The ends were cut back, 6 bases at V and 1 base at J, with 13 bases in the middle. CDR3 length: 14 residues.